One and the same sample provided the 14 T cell receptor beta chains below, sequenced in a study of early T cells in non-severe SARS-CoV-2 infection. TCRdb passed the 5' RACE reads through MiXCR, listing each CDR3 protein once. Here the sample spans some 36,000 distinct CDR3 sequences, approximately 5.9% being singletons. The sample comprised whole blood. These receptor sequences come from an adult who was a healthcare worker with PCR-confirmed SARS-CoV-2 infection or an uninfected control (not recorded which).

This sequence joins TRBV20-1 and TRBJ2-1, with TRBD2 matching over 7 bases. The CDR3 loop spans 15 amino acids. Germline CDR1 DFQATT, CDR2 SNEGSKA (reference sequence). J lost 4 bases, V lost 3 bases, and 9 bases had no gene match. CDR3 nucleotide sequence: TGCAGTGCTAGCGGGAGGACCTATAAATACAATGAGCAGTTCTTC. Translating gives CSASGRTYKYNEQFF.

This clonotype qualifies as medium-sized. The rearrangement uses TRBV20-1 and TRBJ1-3, with D unclear. CDR1 and CDR2 from the germline V gene are DFQATT and SNEGSKA (reference sequence). The CDR3 extends over 13 amino acids. The CDR3 protein is CALSTSSGNTIYF. The CDR3 nucleotides are TGCGCTCTTTCCACCTCCTCTGGAAACACCATATATTTT.

This clonotype was counted a few times. This rearrangement joins TRBV29-1 to TRBJ2-1; D might be TRBD2 (6 bases). Germline lookup yields CDR1 SQVTM and CDR2 ANQGSEA. V was cut by 6 bases and J by 7 bases, with 16 bases left in between. The CDR3 sequence is 13 residues long. The CDR3 nucleotides read TGCAGCGTCCTTGGGGACTCAATAAATGAGCAGTTCTTC. Translation: CSVLGDSINEQFF.

This clonotype has just a few counts. V is TRBV6-2 or TRBV6-3 and J is TRBJ1-2, with D uncertain. Germline CDR1 MNHEY, CDR2 SVGEGT. The CDR3 runs 13 residues. The V end lost 2 bases, the J end lost 8 bases, and 12 bases lay between the germline ends. In DNA, the CDR3 is TGTGCCAGCAGTTACGAAGCCAGGTTGGGCTACACCTTC. Protein: CASSYEARLGYTF.

Ten or more counts support this clonotype. The gene calls are TRBV5-1 and TRBJ1-1; a weak D match, TRBD1 (6 bases). From germline, CDR1 is SGHRS and CDR2 YFSETQ. CDR3 length: 15 residues. The V gene lost 0 bases and the J gene lost 5 bases, with 14 bases spanning the gap. This CDR3 reads CASSLELGARTEAFF. CDR3 DNA sequence: TGCGCCAGCAGCTTGGAACTGGGGGCAAGGACTGAAGCTTTCTTT.

This clonotype was seen ten or more times. The V and J genes are TRBV3-1 and TRBJ1-5; no reliable D call. V lost 0 bases to trimming and J lost 2 bases, with 11 bases between them. CDR3 length equals 16 residues. In germline, CDR1 is LGHDT, CDR2 YNNKEL (reference sequence). The chain's CDR3 is CASSQDGGQGNQPQHF. In DNA, the CDR3 is TGTGCCAGCAGCCAAGATGGAGGGCAGGGCAATCAGCCCCAGCATTTT.

This clonotype was counted at least ten times. The V call is TRBV11-2, the J call TRBJ1-1, with D perhaps matching TRBD1 (6 bases). The CDR3 contains 18 residues. Deletions cut 5 bases from V and 0 bases from J, with 22 bases between. Looked up from germline, CDR1 is SGHAT and CDR2 is FQNNGV. Here the CDR3 reads CASSPLKPTGPMNTEAFF. The CDR3 DNA reads as TGTGCCAGCAGCCCCCTAAAGCCAACAGGGCCCATGAACACTGAAGCTTTCTTT.

This clonotype was recorded many times. The chain links TRBV12-3 or TRBV12-4 to TRBJ2-5; 10 nucleotides align to TRBD1. The CDR3 length is 15 residues. V dropped 2 bases and J dropped 3; count of bases not matched to a gene: 3. CDR3 sequence reads: CASSLTGQGKETQYF. Here the CDR3 DNA reads TGTGCCAGCAGTTTAACGGGACAGGGGAAAGAGACCCAGTACTTC.

This clonotype was seen repeatedly, ten times or more. The chain links TRBV11-2 to TRBJ1-5, with D maybe TRBD1 (5 bases). The germline CDR1 and CDR2 sequences are SGHAT and FQNNGV. V was shortened by 1 base and J by 3 bases, with 13 bases between the two germline ends. The CDR3 runs 16 residues. The DNA of the CDR3 is TGTGCCAGCAGCTTAGGGGGGGGAATGCCCAATCAGCCCCAGCATTTT. Its translation is CASSLGGGMPNQPQHF. The entire variable domain, with the rest obtained from reference TRBV11-2 and TRBJ1-5, is as follows: EAGVAQSPRYKIIEKRQSVAFWCNPISGHATLYWYQQILGQGPKLLIQFQNNGVVDDSQLPKDRFSAERLKGVDSTLKIQPAKLEDSAVYLCASSLGGGMPNQPQHFGDGTRLSIL.

This clonotype came up many times. The chain uses TRBV20-1 and TRBJ2-2; the D gene could be TRBD1 or TRBD2 (5 bases each). Germline values: CDR1 DFQATT, CDR2 SNEGSKA (reference sequence). This CDR3 has 13 residues. V dropped 5 bases and J dropped 2 bases, with 9 bases sitting between them. This CDR3 is CSARDPNTGELFF. The CDR3 bases are TGCAGTGCTCGGGACCCCAACACCGGGGAGCTGTTTTTT.

This clonotype was found many times. V gene TRBV7-8 combines with J gene TRBJ2-2; TRBD2 agrees at 11 bases. Germline CDR1 and CDR2: SGHVS and FQNEAQ. This CDR3 is built from 17 residues. The junction had 10 bases not matched to a gene; V was cut back by 5 bases and J by 5 bases. The CDR3 spells CASSPPLLAGETGELFF. The DNA of the CDR3 is TGTGCCAGCAGCCCTCCCTTACTAGCGGGAGAAACCGGGGAGCTGTTTTTT. The variable domain in full, with the rest retrieved from reference TRBV7-8 and TRBJ2-2, is GAGVSQSPRYKVAKRGQDVALRCDPISGHVSLFWYQQALGQGPEFLTYFQNEAQLDKSGLPSDRFFAERPEGSVSTLKIQRTQQEDSAVYLCASSPPLLAGETGELFFGEGSRLTVL.

This clonotype was seen repeatedly, ten times or more. The J gene is TRBJ2-5, the V gene TRBV6-5; D is perhaps TRBD1 (6 bases). In germline, CDR1 is MNHEY, CDR2 SVGAGI. Trimming removed 5 bases from V and 4 bases from J, with 8 bases in between. This CDR3 is 12 amino acids long. CDR3 sequence (DNA): TGTGCCAGCAGTGGCAGGGGAGAGACCCAGTACTTC. Translating gives CASSGRGETQYF.

This clonotype has ten or more counts. The rearrangement uses TRBV7-9 and TRBJ2-5, with D unclear. CDR1 is SEHNR, CDR2 FQNEAQ, per germline (reference sequence). The V and J ends lost 5 bases and 4 bases respectively, with 5 bases between them. The CDR3 is made up of 11 amino acids. The CDR3 DNA follows: TGTGCCAGCAGCCCACTAGAGACCCAGTACTTC. Protein sequence: CASSPLETQYF. Drawing the rest from reference TRBV7-9 and TRBJ2-5, the complete variable domain is DTGVSQNPRHKITKRGQNVTFRCDPISEHNRLYWYRQTLGQGPEFLTYFQNEAQLEKSRLLSDRFSAERPKGSFSTLEIQRTEQGDSAMYLCASSPLETQYFGPGTRLLVL.

This clonotype occurred many times. The CDR3 DNA follows: TGCGCCAGCAGCTTGGAACGGCACAATGAGCAGTTCTTC. It encodes CASSLERHNEQFF. This chain uses TRBV5-1 with TRBJ2-1; D is unclear. The CDR3 loop spans 13 amino acids. CDR1 is SGHRS and CDR2 is YFSETQ in the germline V gene. The ends were cut back, 0 bases at V and 5 bases at J, with 6 bases in the middle.